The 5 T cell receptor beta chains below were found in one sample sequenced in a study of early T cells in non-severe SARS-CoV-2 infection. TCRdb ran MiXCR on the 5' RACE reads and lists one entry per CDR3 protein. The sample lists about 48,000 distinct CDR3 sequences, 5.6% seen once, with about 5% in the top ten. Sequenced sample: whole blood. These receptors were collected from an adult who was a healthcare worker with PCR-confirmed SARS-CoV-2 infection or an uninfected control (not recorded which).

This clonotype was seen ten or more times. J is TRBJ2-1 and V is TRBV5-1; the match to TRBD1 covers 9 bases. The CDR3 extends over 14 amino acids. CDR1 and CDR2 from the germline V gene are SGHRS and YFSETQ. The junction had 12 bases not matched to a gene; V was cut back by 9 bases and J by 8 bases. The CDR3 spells CATARDRAFDEQFF. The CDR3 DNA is TGCGCCACCGCTAGGGACAGGGCGTTCGATGAGCAGTTCTTC.

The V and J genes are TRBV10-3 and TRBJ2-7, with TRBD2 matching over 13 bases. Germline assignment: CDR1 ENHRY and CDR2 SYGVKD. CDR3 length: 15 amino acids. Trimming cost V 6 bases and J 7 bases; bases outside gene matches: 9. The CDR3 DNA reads TGTGCCATCAGGCCCGGGACTAGCGGGGTTGGAGAGCAGTACTTC. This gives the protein CAIRPGTSGVGEQYF.

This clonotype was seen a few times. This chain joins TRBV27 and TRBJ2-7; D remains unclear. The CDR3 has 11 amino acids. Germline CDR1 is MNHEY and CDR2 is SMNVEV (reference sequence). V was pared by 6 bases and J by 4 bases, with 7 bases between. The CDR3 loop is CASRRPYEQYF. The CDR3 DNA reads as TGTGCCAGCAGACGACCTTACGAGCAGTACTTC.

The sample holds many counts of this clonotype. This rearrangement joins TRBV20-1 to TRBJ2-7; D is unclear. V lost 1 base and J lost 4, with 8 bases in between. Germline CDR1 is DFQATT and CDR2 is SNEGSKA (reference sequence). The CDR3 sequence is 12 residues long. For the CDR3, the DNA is TGCAGTGCTAGAGTGGCCCAATACGAGCAGTACTTC. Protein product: CSARVAQYEQYF.

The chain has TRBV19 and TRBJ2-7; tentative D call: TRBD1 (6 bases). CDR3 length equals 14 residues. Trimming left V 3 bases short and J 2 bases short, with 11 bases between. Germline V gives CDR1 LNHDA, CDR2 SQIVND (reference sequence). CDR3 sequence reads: CASSMGAAAYEQYF. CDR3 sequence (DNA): TGTGCCAGTAGTATGGGGGCCGCCGCCTACGAGCAGTACTTC.